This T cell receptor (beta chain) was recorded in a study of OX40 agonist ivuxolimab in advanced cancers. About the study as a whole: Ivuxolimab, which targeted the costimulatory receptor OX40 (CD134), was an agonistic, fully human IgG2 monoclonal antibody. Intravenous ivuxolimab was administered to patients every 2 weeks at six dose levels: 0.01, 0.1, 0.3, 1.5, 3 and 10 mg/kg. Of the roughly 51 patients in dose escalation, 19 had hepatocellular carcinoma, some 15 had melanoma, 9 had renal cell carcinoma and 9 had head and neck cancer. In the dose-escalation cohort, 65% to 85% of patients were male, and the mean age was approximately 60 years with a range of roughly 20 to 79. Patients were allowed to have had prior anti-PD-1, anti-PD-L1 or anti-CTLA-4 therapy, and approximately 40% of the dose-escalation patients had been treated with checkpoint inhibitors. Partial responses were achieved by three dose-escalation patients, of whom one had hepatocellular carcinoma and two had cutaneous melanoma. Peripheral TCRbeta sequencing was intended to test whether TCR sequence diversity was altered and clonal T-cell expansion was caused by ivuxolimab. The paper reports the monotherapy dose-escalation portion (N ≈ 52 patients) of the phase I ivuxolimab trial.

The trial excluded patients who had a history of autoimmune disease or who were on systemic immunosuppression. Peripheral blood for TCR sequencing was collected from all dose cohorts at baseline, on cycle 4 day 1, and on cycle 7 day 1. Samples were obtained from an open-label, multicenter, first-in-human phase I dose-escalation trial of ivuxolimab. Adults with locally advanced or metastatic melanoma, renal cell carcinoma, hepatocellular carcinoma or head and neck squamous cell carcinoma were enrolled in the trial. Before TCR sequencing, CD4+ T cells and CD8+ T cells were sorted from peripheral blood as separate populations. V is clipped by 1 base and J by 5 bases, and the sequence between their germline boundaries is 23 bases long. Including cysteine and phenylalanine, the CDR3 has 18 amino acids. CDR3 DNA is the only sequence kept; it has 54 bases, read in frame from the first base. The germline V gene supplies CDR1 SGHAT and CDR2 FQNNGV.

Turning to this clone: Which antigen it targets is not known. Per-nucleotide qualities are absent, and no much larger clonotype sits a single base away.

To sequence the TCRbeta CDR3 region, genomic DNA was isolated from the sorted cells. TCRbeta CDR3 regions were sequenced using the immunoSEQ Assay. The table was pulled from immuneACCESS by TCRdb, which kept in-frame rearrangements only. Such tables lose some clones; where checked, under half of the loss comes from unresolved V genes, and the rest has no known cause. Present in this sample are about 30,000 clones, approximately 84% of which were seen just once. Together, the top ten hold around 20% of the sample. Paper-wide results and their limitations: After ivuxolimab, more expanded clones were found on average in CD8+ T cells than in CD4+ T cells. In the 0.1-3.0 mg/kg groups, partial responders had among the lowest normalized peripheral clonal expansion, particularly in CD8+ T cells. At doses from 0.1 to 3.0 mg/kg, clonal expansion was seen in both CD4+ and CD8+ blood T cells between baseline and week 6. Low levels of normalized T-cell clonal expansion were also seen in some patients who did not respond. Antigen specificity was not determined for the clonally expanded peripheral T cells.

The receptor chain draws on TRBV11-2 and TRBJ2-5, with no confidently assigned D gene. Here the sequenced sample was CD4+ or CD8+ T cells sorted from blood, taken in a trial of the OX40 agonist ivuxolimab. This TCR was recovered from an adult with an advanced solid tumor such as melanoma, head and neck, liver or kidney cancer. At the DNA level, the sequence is TGTGCCAGCAGCTTAGCCCCTCCGGCGATATTGGTGTGGGAGACCCAGTACTTC. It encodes CASSLAPPAILVWETQYF.